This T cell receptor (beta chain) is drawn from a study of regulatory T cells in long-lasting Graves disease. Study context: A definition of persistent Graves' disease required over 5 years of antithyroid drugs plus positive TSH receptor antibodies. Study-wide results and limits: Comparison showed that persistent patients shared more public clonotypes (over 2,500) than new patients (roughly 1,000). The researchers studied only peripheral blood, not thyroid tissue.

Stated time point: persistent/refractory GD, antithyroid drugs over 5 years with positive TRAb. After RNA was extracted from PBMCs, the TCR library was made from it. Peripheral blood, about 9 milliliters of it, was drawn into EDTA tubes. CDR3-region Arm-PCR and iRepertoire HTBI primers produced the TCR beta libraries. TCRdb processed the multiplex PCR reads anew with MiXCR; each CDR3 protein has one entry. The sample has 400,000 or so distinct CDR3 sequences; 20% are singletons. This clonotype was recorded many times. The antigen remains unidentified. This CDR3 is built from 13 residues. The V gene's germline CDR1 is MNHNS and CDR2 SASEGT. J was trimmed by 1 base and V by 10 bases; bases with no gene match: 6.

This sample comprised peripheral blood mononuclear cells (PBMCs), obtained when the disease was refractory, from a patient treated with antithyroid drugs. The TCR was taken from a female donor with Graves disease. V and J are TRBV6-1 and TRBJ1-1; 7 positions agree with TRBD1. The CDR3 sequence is CATGGQSNTEAFF. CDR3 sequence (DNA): TGTGCCACCGGGGGACAGTCGAACACTGAAGCTTTCTTT.